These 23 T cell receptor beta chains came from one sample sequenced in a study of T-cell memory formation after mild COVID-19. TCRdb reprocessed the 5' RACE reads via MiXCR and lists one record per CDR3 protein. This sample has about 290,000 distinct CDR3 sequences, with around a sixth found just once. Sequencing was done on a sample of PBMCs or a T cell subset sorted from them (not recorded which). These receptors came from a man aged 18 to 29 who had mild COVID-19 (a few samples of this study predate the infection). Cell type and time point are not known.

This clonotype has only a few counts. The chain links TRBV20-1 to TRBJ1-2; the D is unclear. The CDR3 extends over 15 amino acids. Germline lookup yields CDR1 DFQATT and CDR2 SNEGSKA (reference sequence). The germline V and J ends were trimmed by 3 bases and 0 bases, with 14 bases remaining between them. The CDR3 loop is CSASPQLRANYGYTF. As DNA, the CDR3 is TGCAGTGCTAGCCCCCAACTCCGAGCTAACTATGGCTACACCTTC.

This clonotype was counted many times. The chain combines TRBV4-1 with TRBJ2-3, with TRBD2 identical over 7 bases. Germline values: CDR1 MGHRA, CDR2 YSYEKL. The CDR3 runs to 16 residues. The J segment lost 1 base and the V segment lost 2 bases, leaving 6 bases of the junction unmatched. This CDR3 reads CASSQSSGAGTDTQYF. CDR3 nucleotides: TGCGCCAGCAGCCAATCTAGCGGCGCAGGCACAGATACGCAGTATTTT.

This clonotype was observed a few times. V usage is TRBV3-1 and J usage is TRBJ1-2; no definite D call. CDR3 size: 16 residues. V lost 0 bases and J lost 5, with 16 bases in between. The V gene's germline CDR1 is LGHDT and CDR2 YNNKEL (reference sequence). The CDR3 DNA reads TGTGCCAGCAGCCAAGATCGGCGGAGTTCCCAGTATGGCTACACCTTC. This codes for CASSQDRRSSQYGYTF. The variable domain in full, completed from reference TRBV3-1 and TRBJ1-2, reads DTAVSQTPKYLVTQMGNDKSIKCEQNLGHDTMYWYKQDSKKFLKIMFSYNNKELIINETVPNRFSPKSPDKAHLNLHINSLELGDSAVYFCASSQDRRSSQYGYTFGSGTRLTVV.

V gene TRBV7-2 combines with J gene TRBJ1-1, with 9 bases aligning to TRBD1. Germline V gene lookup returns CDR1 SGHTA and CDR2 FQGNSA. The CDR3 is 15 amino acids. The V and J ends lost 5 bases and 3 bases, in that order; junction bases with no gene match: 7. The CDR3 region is CASSPSTGGDTEAFF. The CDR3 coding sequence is TGTGCCAGCAGCCCCTCGACAGGGGGTGACACTGAAGCTTTCTTT.

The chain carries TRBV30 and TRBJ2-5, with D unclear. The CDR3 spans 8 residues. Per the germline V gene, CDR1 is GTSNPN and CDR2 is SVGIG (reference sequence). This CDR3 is CAVATQYF. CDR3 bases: TGTGCGGTGGCGACCCAGTACTTC. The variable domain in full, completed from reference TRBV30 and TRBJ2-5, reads SQTIHQWPATLVQPVGSPLSLECTVEGTSNPNLYWYRQAAGRGLQLLFYSVGIGQISSEVPQNLSASRPQDRQFILSSKKLLLSDSGFYLCAVATQYFGPGTRLLVL.

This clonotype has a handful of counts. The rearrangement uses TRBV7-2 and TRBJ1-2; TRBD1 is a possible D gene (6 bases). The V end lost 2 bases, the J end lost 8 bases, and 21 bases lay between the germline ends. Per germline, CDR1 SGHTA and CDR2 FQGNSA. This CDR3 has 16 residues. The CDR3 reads CASSLRRSGDTQGYTF. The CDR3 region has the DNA TGTGCCAGCAGCTTACGTCGGTCGGGGGACACACAAGGCTACACCTTC.

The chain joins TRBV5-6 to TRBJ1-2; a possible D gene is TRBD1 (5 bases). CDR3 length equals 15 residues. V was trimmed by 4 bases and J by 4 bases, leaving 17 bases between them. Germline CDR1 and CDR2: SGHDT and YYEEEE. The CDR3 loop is CASSPASPGRYGYTF. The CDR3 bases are TGTGCCAGCAGCCCCGCGTCCCCAGGGCGCTATGGCTACACCTTC. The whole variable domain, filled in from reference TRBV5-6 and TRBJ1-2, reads DAGVTQSPTHLIKTRGQQVTLRCSPKSGHDTVSWYQQALGQGPQFIFQYYEEEERQRGNFPDRFSGHQFPNYSSELNVNALLLGDSALYLCASSPASPGRYGYTFGSGTRLTVV.

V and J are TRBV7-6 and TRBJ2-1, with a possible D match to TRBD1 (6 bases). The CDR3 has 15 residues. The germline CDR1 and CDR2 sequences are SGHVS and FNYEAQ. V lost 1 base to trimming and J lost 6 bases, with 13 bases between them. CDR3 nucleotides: TGTGCCAGCAGCTTAGGTGGCGGCAGGGGCAATGAGCAGTTCTTC. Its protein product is CASSLGGGRGNEQFF.

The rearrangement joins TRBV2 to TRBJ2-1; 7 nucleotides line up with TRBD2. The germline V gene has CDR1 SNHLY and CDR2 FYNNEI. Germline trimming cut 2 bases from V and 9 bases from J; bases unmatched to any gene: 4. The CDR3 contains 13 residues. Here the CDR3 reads CASSESGVFEQFF. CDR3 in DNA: TGTGCCAGCAGTGAAAGCGGGGTATTTGAGCAGTTCTTC.

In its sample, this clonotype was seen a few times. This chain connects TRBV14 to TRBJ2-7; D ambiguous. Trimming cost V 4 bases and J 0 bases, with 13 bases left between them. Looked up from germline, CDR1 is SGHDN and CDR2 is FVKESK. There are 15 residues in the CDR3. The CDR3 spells CASSLRNSNSYEQYF. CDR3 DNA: TGTGCCAGCAGCCTCAGAAATTCAAACTCCTACGAGCAGTACTTC.

In DNA, the CDR3 is TGTGCCTGGAGTCGGACAGGGTCCGGAAACACCATATATTTT. It is translated as CAWSRTGSGNTIYF. The rearrangement uses TRBV30 and TRBJ1-3; TRBD1 matches 8 bases. V dropped 2 bases and J dropped 4; count of bases not matched to a gene: 4. The CDR3 contains 14 residues. Germline CDR1 is GTSNPN and CDR2 is SVGIG (reference sequence).

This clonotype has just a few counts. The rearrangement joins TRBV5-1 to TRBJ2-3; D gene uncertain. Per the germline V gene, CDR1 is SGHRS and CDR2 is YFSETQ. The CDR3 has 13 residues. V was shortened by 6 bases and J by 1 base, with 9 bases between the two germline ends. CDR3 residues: CASTWVGTDTQYF. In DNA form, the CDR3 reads TGCGCCAGCACATGGGTAGGCACAGATACGCAGTATTTT.

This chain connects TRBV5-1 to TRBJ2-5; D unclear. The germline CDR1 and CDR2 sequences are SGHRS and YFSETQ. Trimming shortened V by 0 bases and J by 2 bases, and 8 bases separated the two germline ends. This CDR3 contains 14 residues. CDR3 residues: CASSLGGQQETQYF. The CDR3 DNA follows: TGCGCCAGCAGCTTGGGTGGCCAGCAAGAGACCCAGTACTTC.

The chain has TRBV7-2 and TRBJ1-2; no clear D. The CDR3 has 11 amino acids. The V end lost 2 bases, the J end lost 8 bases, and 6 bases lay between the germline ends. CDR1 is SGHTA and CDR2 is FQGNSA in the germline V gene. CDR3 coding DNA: TGTGCCAGCAGCTTAATGGGGGGCTACACCTTC. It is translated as CASSLMGGYTF. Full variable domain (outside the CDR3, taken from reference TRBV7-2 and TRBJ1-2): GAGVSQSPSNKVTEKGKDVELRCDPISGHTALYWYRQSLGQGLEFLIYFQGNSAPDKSGLPSDRFSAERTGGSVSTLTIQRTQQEDSAVYLCASSLMGGYTFGSGTRLTVV.

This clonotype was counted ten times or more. As DNA, the CDR3 is TGTGCCAGCAGCGTTGGACAGTCGAGCTCCTACAATGAGCAGTTCTTC. Its translation: CASSVGQSSSYNEQFF. This sequence joins TRBV11-3 and TRBJ2-1, with a tentative D call TRBD1 (6 bases). Trimming removed 5 bases from V and 0 bases from J, with 14 bases in between. Germline assignment: CDR1 SGHNT and CDR2 YENEEA. This CDR3 region has 16 residues.

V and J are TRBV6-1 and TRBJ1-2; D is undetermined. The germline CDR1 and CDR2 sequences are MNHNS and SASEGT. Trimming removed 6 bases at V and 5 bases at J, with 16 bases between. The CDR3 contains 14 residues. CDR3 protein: CASRFGAPSYGYTF. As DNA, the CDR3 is TGTGCCAGCAGGTTCGGCGCCCCTTCTTATGGCTACACCTTC.

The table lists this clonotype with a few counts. The chain's CDR3 is CAILGGRSGANVLTF. The DNA of the CDR3 is TGTGCCATCCTAGGGGGAAGGTCTGGGGCCAACGTCCTGACTTTC. The chain uses TRBV12-3 or TRBV12-4 and TRBJ2-6; a weak D match, TRBD1 (6 bases). This CDR3 region has 15 residues. Deletions cut 10 bases from V and 1 base from J, with 14 bases between.

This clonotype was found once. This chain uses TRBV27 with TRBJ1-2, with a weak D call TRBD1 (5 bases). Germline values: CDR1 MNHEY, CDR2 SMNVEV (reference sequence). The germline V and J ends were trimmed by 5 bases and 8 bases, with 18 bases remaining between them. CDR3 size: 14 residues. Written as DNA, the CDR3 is TGTGCCAGCAGTCCCAAAGTGGGGGGAGGAGGCTACACCTTC. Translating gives CASSPKVGGGGYTF.

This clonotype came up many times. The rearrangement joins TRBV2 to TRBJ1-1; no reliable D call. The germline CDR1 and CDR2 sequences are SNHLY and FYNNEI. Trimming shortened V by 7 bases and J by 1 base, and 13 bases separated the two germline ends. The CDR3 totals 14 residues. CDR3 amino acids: CASNPGQQNTEAFF. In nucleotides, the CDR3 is TGTGCCAGCAACCCCGGTCAGCAGAACACTGAAGCTTTCTTT.

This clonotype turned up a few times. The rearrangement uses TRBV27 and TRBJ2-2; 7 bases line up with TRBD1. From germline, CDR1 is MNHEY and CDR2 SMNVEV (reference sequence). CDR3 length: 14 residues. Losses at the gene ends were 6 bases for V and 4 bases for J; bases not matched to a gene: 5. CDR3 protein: CASRLTGVTGELFF. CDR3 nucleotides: TGTGCCAGCAGGCTTACAGGGGTCACCGGGGAGCTGTTTTTT.

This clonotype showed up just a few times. The CDR3 spells CASSHRDRANNEQFF. The CDR3 DNA reads as TGTGCCAGCAGCCACAGGGACAGGGCGAACAATGAGCAGTTCTTC. The gene calls are TRBV7-8 and TRBJ2-1, with TRBD1 matching over 9 bases. The germline V gene encodes CDR1 SGHVS and CDR2 FQNEAQ. There are 15 residues in the CDR3. V lost 5 bases to trimming and J lost 5 bases; unmatched junction nucleotides: 7.

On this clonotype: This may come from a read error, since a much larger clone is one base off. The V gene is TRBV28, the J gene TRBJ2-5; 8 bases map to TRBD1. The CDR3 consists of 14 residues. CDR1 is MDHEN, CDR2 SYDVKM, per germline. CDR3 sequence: CASSLQGASETQHF. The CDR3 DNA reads TGTGCCAGCAGTTTACAGGGGGCATCGGAGACCCAGCACTTC.

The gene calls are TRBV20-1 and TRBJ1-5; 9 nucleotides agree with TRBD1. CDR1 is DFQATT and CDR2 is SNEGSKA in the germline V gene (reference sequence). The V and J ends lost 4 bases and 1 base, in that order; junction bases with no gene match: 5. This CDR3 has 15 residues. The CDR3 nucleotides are TGCAGTGCTACTCAGACAGGGGGAAGCAATCAGCCCCAGCATTTT. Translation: CSATQTGGSNQPQHF.